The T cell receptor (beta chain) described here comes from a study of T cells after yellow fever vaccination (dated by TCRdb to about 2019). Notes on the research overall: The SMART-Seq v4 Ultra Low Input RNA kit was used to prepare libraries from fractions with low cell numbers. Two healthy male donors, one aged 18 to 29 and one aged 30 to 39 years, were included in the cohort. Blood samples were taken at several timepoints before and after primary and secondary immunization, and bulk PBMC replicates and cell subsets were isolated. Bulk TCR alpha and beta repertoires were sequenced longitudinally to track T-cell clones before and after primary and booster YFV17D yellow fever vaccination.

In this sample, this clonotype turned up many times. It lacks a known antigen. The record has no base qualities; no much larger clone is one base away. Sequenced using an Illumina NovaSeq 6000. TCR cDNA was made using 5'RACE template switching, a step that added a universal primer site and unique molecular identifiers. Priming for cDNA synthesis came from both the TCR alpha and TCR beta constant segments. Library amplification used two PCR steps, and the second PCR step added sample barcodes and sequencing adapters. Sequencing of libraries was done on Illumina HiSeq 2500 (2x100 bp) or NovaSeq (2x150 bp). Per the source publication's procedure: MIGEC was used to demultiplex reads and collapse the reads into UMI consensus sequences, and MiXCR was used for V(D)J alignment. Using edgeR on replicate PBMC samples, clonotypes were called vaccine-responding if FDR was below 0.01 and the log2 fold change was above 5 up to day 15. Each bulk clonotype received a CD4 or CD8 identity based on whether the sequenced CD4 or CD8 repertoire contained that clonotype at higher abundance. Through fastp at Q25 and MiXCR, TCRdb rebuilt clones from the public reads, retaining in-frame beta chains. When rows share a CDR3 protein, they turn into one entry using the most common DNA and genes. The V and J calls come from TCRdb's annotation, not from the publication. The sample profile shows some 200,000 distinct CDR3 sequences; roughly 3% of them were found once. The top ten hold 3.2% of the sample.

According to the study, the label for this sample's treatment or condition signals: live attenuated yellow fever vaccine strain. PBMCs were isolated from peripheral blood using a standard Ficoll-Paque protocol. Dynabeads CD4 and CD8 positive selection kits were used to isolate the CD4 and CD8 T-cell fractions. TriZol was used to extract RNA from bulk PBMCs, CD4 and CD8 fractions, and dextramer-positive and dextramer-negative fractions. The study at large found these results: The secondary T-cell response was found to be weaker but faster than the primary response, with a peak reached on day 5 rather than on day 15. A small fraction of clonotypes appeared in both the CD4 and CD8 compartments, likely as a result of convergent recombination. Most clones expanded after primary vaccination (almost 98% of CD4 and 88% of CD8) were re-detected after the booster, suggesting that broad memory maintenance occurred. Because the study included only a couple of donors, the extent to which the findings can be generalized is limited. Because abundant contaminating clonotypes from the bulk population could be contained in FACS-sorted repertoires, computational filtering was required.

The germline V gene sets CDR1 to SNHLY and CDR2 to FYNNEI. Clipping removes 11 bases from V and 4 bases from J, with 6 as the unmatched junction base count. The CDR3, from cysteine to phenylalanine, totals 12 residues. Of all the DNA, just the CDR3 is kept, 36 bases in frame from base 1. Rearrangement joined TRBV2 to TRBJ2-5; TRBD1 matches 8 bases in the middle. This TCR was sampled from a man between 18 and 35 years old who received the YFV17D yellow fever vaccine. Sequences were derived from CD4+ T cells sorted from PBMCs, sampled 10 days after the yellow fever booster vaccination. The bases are TGTGCCTACAGGGGGGTCGCAGAGACCCAGTACTTC. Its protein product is CAYRGVAETQYF.